This T cell receptor beta chain came from a study of blood T cell repertoires in COVID-19. Study-level background: Nucleic acid was either cDNA or gDNA, and it came from T cells, B-cell-depleted T cells, or PBMCs.

Participants' own reports of clinical history determined their cohort assignment. The germline gives CDR1 DFQATT, CDR2 SNEGSKA (reference sequence). This CDR3 comprises 16 residues. The ends lost 3 bases at V and 7 bases at J; junction bases unmatched: 17. Only in-frame clones appear in the TCRdb table, and some are missing; sequencing was by immunoSEQ multiplex PCR. The table has around 200,000 clones, roughly 89% seen once. Sequencing was carried out using PBMCs or T cells enriched from blood (not recorded which). The chain is built from TRBV20-1 and TRBJ2-5; the match to TRBD2 covers 7 bases. This receptor was taken from a woman aged 40 to 55 with acute COVID-19. The CDR3 protein is CSASLGGSGKGGTQYF. The CDR3 bases are TGCAGTGCTAGTTTGGGAGGGTCGGGGAAAGGTGGGACCCAGTACTTC.